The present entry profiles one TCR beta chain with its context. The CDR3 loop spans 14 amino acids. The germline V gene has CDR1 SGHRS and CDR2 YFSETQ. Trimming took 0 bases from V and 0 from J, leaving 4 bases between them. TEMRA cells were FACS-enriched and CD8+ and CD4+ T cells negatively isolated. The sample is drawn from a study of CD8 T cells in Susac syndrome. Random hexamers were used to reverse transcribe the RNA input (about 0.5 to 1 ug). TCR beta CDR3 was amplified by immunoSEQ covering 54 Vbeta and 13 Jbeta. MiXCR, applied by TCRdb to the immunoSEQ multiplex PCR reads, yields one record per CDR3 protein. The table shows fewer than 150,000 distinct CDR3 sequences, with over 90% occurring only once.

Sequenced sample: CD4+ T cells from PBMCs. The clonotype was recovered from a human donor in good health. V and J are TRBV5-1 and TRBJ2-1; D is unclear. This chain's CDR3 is CASSLALSYNEQFF. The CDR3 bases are TGCGCCAGCAGCTTGGCTCTCTCCTACAATGAGCAGTTCTTC. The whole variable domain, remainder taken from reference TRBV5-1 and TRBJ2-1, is KAGVTQTPRYLIKTRGQQVTLSCSPISGHRSVSWYQQTPGQGLQFLFEYFSETQRNKGNFPGRFSGRQFSNSRSEMNVSTLELGDSALYLCASSLALSYNEQFFGPGTRLTVL.